This T cell receptor beta chain was sequenced for a study of cytomegalovirus exposure and HLA in healthy donors. PCR primers comprised 60 Vbeta and 13 Jbeta primers. Sequenced by immunoSEQ multiplex PCR; TCRdb stores in-frame clones only, minus some. The sample comprises more than 150,000 clones, over 80% of which are singletons, and 1.4% rests with the top ten. This CDR3 has 15 amino acids. V was shortened by 3 bases and J by 4 bases, with 16 bases between the two germline ends. The germline V gene encodes CDR1 SGDLS and CDR2 YYNGEE. This clone occurred a few times. V gene TRBV9 combines with J gene TRBJ1-1; no definite D call. The sample was PBMCs. This clonotype originated in a girl aged 5-17 years in good health and CMV-seropositive. The CDR3 DNA reads TGTGCCAGCAGCGCCGTACCCCCGGGAACCACTGAAGCTTTCTTT. It specifies CASSAVPPGTTEAFF. Full variable domain (rest looked up from reference TRBV9 and TRBJ1-1): DSGVTQTPKHLITATGQRVTLRCSPRSGDLSVYWYQQSLDQGLQFLIQYYNGEERAKGNILERFSAQQFPDLHSELNLSSLELGDSALYFCASSAVPPGTTEAFFGQGTRLTVV.